This entry features one TCR beta chain sequence. Original processing methods: Amplified reference gene primers provided the basis for estimating nucleated cell counts. Sequenced by immunoSEQ multiplex PCR; TCRdb stores in-frame clones only, minus some. D and trimming come from the DNA, and the V and J calls and clone size come from that table. Seen here are 50,000 or so clones, 83% observed once, and the top ten hold 16%. J lost 3 bases, V lost 2 bases, and 6 bases had no gene match. The CDR3 is 15 residues long. Germline CDR1 and CDR2: SGHRS and YFSETQ. The sample belongs to a study of blood T cell repertoires in COVID-19. For the study at large: Samples taken during acute and convalescent COVID-19 were collected in the United States, Italy and Spain. In each case, the material was cDNA or gDNA derived from T cells, B-cell-depleted T cells, or PBMCs.

The sequence derives from a man aged 40-55 years with acute or convalescent COVID-19. Material: peripheral blood. This chain joins TRBV5-1 and TRBJ2-3; 7 bases are a match to TRBD1. CDR3 bases: TGCGCCAGCAGCTTCTCGGGACAGCAGACAGATACGCAGTATTTT. This translates into CASSFSGQQTDTQYF.